Below, one T cell receptor beta chain is given with its context. Its cognate antigen is unknown. Clones were read by immunoSEQ multiplex PCR, and TCRdb kept only the in-frame ones, dropping some. This sample yields about 2.3 million clones, of which 85% to 95% are seen a single time; 0.35% to 0.45% belongs to the top ten. The entry originates in a study of shared clonotypes between healthy human individuals. The CDR3 spans 13 residues. Germline CDR1 is SGDLS and CDR2 is YYNGEE. V was pared by 0 bases and J by 13 bases, with 6 bases of the junction left unmatched. Whole-study findings and limits: It was the few donors that limited the genetic and exposure-history diversity represented.

The clonotype originates from a man younger than 35 in good health. Some clones in this sample may be carry-over from other donors' samples. The chain joins TRBV9 to TRBJ1-4; 7 bases line up with TRBD1. The source material was naive CD4+ T cells from PBMCs. The subset: CD45RA+ positively selected. DNA of the CDR3: TGTGCCAGCAGCGTAGAATCGGGGACAGCACTGTTTTTT. Translated, it gives CASSVESGTALFF. Looking up the rest from reference TRBV9 and TRBJ1-4 gives the full variable domain: DSGVTQTPKHLITATGQRVTLRCSPRSGDLSVYWYQQSLDQGLQFLIQYYNGEERAKGNILERFSAQQFPDLHSELNLSSLELGDSALYFCASSVESGTALFFGSGTQLSVL.